Listed below are T cell receptor beta chains from one sample, sequenced in a study of cytomegalovirus exposure and HLA in healthy donors. Assay: immunoSEQ multiplex PCR; the TCRdb copy retains only in-frame clones and omits some. This table has about 140,000 clones, approximately 80% appearing once. Input material: PBMCs. These TCRs come from a woman between 40 and 55 years old in good health and CMV-seropositive. Each CDR3 is given with its conserved first and last residue. Fields, in order: clone size, V gene, J gene, D gene, CDR3 protein. A D gene is named only where the DNA matches it firmly. For some rows the clone size is stated as once, few or many, or as a class when expanded; others skip it.

>few|TRBV7-2|TRBJ2-1|-
CASRQGAGSEQFF
>few|TRBV6-6|TRBJ1-1|-
CASSPVSEAFF
>-|TRBV5-1|TRBJ1-4|-
CASSFGQGVATNEKLFF
>-|TRBV5-1|TRBJ2-7|TRBD1
CASSSPDRGLYEQYF
>-|TRBV19|TRBJ2-1|TRBD1
CASSIAPGGQFF
>few|TRBV25-1|TRBJ2-7|TRBD2
CASSPTQGLAGDYEQYF
>-|TRBV29-1|TRBJ2-1|TRBD2
CSVGGLASGNEQFF
>-|TRBV7-9|TRBJ1-1|TRBD1
CAWTGAREDTEAFF
>-|TRBV7-8|TRBJ1-1|-
CASSLEGQLPITFF
>once|TRBV28|TRBJ2-5|TRBD2
CASSSPSTSGRGGETQYF
>-|TRBV10-3|TRBJ2-4|TRBD1
CAIARPGGNIQYF
>-|TRBV2|TRBJ1-3|-
CASSAVSGRGNTIYF
>-|TRBV19|TRBJ2-1|TRBD2
CASSTERGLLVYNEQFF
>-|TRBV27|TRBJ2-3|-
CASRSTGTDTQYF
>-|TRBV10-3|TRBJ2-1|TRBD2
CAISDRLAGGLGEQFF
>-|TRBV2|TRBJ2-3|-
CASDSGATTDTQYF
>once|TRBV5-6|TRBJ2-5|TRBD2
CASSRFTSGQETQYF
>-|TRBV7-2|TRBJ1-2|TRBD1
CASSLPGQNYGYTF
>-|TRBV28|TRBJ2-3|-
CASSHAGMGTDTQYF
>-|TRBV5-4|TRBJ2-2|-
CASSPPAGRVTGELFF
>-|TRBV6-5|TRBJ2-7|TRBD2
CASSLGGLPHQEQYF
>few|TRBV5-1|TRBJ2-5|TRBD2
CASSLEGEGETQYF
>few|TRBV10-1|TRBJ2-7|TRBD1
CASSAGQGTREQYF
>few|TRBV6-5|TRBJ2-3|TRBD2
CASSSLKAGGTDTQYF
>-|TRBV11-2|TRBJ2-1|TRBD2
CASSGTSGKPSYNEQFF
>-|TRBV7-9|TRBJ2-3|TRBD2
CASSPTSGWADTQYF
>-|TRBV18|TRBJ2-1|TRBD2
CASSPRETSGFRPFGEQFF
>-|TRBV11-2|TRBJ2-1|-
CASSLGTLSEQFF
>-|TRBV7-8|TRBJ1-5|-
CASSLVRRGSNQPQHF
>-|TRBV7-8|TRBJ2-1|TRBD1
CASSQRVGTEYNEQFF
>-|TRBV6-5|TRBJ1-1|TRBD1
CASSHNSGGRGEAFF
>few|TRBV4-1|TRBJ2-2|TRBD2
CASSQEIAGALRGELFF
>-|TRBV19|TRBJ2-3|-
CASSKGGFTDTQYF
>-|TRBV11-2|TRBJ1-1|-
CASSLDQPGRSTEAFF